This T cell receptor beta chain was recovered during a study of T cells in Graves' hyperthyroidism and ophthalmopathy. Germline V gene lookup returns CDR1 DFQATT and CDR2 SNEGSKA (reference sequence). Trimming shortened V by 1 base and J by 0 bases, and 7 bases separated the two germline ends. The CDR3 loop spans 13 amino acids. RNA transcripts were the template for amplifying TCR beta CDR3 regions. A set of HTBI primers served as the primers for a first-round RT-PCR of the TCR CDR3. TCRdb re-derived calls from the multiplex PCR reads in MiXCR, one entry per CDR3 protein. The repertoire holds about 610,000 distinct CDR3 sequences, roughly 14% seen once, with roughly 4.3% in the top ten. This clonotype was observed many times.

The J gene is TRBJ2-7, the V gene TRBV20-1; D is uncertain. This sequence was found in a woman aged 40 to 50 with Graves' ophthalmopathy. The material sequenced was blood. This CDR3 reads CSARVPISYEQYF. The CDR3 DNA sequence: TGCAGTGCTAGAGTCCCGATCTCCTACGAGCAGTACTTC.